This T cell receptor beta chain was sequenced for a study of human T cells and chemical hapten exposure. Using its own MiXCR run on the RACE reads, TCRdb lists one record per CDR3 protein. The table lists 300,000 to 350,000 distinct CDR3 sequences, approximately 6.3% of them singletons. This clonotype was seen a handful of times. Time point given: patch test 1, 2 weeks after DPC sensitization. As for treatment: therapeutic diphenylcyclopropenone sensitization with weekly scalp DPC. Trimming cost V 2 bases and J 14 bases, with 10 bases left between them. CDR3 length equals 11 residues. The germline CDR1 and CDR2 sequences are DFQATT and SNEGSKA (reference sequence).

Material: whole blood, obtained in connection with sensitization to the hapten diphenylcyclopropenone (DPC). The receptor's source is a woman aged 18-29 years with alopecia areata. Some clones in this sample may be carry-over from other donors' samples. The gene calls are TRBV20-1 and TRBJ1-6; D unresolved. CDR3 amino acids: CSARLEDSLHF. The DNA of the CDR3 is TGCAGTGCTAGACTAGAGGACTCCCTCCACTTT.